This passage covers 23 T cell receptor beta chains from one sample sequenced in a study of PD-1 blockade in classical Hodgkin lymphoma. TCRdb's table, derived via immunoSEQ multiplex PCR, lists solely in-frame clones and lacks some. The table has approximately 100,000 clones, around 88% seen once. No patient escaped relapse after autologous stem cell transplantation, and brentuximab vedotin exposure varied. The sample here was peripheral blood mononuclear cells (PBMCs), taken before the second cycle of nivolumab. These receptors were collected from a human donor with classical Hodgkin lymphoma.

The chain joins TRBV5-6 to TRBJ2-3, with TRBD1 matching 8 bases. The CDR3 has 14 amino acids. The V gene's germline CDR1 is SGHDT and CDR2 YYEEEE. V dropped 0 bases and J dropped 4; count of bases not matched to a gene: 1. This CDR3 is CASSLGQGSDTQYF. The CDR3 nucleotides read TGTGCCAGCAGCTTGGGACAGGGGTCAGATACGCAGTATTTT.

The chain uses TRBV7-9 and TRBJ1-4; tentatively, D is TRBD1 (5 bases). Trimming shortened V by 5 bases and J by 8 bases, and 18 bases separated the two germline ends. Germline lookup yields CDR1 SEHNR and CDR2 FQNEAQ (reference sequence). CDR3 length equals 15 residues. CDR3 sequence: CASSPGPNFGEKLFF. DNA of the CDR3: TGTGCCAGCAGCCCGGGGCCGAATTTTGGGGAAAAACTGTTTTTT.

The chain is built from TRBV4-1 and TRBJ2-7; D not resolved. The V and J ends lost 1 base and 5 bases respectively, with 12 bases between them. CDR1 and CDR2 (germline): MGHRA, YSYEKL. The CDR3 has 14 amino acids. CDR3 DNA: TGCGCCAGCAGCCAAGGTAGGGTTGCCGACGAGCAGTACTTC. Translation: CASSQGRVADEQYF.

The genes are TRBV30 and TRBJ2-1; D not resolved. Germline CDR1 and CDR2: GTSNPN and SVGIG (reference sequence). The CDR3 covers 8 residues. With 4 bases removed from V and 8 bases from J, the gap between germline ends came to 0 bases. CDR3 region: CAWNEQFF. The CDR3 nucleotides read TGTGCCTGGAATGAGCAGTTCTTC.

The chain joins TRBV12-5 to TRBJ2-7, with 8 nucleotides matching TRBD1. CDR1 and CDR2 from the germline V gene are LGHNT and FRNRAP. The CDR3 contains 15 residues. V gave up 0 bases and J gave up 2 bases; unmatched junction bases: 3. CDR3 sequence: CASGLVTGGTYEQYF. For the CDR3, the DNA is TGTGCTAGTGGTTTGGTAACAGGGGGGACCTACGAGCAGTACTTC.

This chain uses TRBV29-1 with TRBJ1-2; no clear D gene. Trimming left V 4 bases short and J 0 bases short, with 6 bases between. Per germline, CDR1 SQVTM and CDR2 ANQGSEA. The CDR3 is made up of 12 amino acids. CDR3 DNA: TGCAGCGTTGCAGATACTAACTATGGCTACACCTTC. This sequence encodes CSVADTNYGYTF.

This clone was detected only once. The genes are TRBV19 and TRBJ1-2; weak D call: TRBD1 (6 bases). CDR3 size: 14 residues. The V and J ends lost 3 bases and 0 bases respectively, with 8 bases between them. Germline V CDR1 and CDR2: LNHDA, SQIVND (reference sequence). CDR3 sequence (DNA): TGTGCCAGTAGTATGGGACACGCTAACTATGGCTACACCTTC. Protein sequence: CASSMGHANYGYTF.

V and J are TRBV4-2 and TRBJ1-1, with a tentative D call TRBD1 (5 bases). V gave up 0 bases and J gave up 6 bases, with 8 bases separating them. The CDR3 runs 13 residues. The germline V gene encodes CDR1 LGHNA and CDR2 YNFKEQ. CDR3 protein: CASSQDREPEAFF. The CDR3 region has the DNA TGTGCCAGCAGCCAAGACAGGGAACCTGAAGCTTTCTTT.

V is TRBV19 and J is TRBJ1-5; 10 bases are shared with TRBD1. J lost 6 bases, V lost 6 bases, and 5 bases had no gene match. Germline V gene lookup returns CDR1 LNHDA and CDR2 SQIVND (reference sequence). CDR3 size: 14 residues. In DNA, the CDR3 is TGTGCCAGTAGCACGACAGGGGGCGGTCAGCCCCAGCATTTT. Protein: CASSTTGGGQPQHF.

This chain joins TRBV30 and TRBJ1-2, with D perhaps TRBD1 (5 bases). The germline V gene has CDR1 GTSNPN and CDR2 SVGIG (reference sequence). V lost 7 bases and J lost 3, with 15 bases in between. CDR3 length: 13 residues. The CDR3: CALRGLGDYGYTF. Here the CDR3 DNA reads TGTGCCTTAAGGGGCCTAGGGGACTATGGCTACACCTTC.

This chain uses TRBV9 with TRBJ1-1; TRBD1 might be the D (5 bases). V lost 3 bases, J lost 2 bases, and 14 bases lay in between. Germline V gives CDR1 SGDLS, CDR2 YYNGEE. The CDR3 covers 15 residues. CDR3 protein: CASSAHRRTNTEAFF. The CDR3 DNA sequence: TGTGCCAGCAGCGCCCACAGGAGGACAAACACTGAAGCTTTCTTT.

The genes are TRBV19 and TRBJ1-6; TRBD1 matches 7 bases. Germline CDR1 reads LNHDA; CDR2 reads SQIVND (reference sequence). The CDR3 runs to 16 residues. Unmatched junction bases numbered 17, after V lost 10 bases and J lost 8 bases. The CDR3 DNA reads TGTGCCACCGCCGACTCCCTTGACAGGGATCATTCACCCCTCCACTTT. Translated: CATADSLDRDHSPLHF.

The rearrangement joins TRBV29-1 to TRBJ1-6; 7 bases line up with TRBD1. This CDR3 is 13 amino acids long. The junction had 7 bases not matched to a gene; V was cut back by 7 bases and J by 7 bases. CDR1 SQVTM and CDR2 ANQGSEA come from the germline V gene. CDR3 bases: TGCAGCGGCCGGGACAGCCTCAATTCACCCCTCCACTTT. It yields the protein CSGRDSLNSPLHF.

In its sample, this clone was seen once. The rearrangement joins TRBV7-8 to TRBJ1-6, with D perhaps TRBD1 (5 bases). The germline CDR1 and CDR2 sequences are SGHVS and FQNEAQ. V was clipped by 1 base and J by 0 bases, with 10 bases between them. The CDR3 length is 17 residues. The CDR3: CASSLGQGASYNSPLHF. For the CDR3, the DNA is TGTGCCAGCAGCTTAGGGCAGGGAGCCTCCTATAATTCACCCCTCCACTTT.

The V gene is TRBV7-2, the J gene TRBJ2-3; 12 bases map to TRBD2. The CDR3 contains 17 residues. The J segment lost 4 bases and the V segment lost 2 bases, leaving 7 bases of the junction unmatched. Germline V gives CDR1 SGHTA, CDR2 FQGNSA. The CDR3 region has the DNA TGTGCCAGCAGCTTAAATCTAGCGGGGGGGCCGGCAGATACGCAGTATTTT. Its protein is CASSLNLAGGPADTQYF.

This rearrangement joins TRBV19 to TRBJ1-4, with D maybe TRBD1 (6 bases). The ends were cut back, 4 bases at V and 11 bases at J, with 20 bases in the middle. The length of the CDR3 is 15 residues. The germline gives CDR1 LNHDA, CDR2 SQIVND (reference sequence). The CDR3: CASSSPGTRNGKLFF. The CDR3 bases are TGTGCCAGTAGTAGCCCCGGGACACGGAATGGGAAACTGTTTTTT.

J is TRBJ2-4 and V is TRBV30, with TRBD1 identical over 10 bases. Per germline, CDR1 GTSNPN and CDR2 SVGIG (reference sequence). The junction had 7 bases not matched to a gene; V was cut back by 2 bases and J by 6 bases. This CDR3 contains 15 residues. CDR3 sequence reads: CAWSYGGTGVNIQYF. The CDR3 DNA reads TGTGCCTGGAGTTACGGTGGGACAGGGGTAAACATTCAGTACTTC. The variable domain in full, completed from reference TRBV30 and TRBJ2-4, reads SQTIHQWPATLVQPVGSPLSLECTVEGTSNPNLYWYRQAAGRGLQLLFYSVGIGQISSEVPQNLSASRPQDRQFILSSKKLLLSDSGFYLCAWSYGGTGVNIQYFGAGTRLSVL.

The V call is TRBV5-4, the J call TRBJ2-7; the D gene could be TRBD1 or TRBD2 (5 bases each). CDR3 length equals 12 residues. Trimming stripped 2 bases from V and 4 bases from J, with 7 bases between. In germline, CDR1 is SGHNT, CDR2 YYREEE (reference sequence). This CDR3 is CASSFGGYEQYF. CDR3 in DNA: TGTGCCAGCAGCTTTGGGGGATACGAGCAGTACTTC.

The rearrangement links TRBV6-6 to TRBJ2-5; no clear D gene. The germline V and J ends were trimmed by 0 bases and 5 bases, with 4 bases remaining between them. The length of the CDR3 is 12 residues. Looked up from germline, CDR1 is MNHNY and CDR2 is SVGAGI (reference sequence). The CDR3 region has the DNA TGTGCCAGCAGTTACTCGACGGAGACCCAGTACTTC. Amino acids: CASSYSTETQYF.

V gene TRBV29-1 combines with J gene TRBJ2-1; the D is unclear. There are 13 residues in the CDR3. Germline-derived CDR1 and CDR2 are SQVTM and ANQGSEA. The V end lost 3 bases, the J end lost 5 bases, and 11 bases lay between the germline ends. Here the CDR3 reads CSVDPYYNNEQFF. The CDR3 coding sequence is TGCAGCGTTGATCCGTACTACAACAATGAGCAGTTCTTC.

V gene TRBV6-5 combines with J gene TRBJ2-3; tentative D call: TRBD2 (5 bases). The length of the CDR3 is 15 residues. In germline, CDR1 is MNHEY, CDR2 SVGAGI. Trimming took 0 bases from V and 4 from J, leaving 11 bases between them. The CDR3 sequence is CASSYSRVTPDTQYF. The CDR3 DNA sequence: TGTGCCAGCAGTTACTCGAGGGTCACGCCAGATACGCAGTATTTT.

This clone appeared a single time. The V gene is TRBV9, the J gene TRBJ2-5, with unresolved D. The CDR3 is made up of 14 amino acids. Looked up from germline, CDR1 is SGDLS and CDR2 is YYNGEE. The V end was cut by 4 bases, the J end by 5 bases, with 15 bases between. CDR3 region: CASSPVGDGETQYF. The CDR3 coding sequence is TGTGCCAGCAGCCCTGTGGGCGACGGGGAGACCCAGTACTTC.

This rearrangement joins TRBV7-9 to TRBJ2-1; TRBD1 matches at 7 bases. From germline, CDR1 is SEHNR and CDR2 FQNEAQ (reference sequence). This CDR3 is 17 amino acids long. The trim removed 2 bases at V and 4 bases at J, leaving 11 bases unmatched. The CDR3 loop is CASSLLLDRDPYNEQFF. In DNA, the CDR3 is TGTGCCAGCAGCTTACTCCTCGACAGGGATCCGTACAATGAGCAGTTCTTC. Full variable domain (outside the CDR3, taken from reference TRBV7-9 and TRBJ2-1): DTGVSQNPRHKITKRGQNVTFRCDPISEHNRLYWYRQTLGQGPEFLTYFQNEAQLEKSRLLSDRFSAERPKGSFSTLEIQRTEQGDSAMYLCASSLLLDRDPYNEQFFGPGTRLTVL.